The rows below give T cell receptor beta chains drawn from one sample of a study of CD8 T cells in Susac syndrome. TCRdb passed the immunoSEQ multiplex PCR reads through MiXCR, listing each CDR3 protein once. The table lists hundreds of thousands of distinct CDR3 sequences, around 83% of them singletons, with 0.095% to 0.14% in the top ten. Sequencing input: CD8+ T cells from PBMCs. Receptor source: a human donor with multiple sclerosis. Both conserved end residues are part of each CDR3. The order of the fields is clone size, J gene, V gene, D gene, CDR3 length, CDR3 DNA, CDR3 protein. D genes are given only for firm matches. A clone size is listed for some rows: how often the clone was seen (once, few, many), or a class if it is expanded.

many,TRBJ2-7,TRBV28,TRBD2,14,TGTGCCAGCAGTCTAGCGGGAGGCTCCTACGAGCAGTACTTC,CASSLAGGSYEQYF
-,TRBJ2-3,TRBV30,-,14,TGTGCCTGGAGTGGGGCGGGAAGGTTAGATACGCAGTATTTT,CAWSGAGRLDTQYF
once,TRBJ2-2,TRBV11-2,TRBD2,16,TGTGCCAGCAGCCTATACCTTAGCGGGAGAAACGGGGAGCTGTTTTTT,CASSLYLSGRNGELFF
-,TRBJ2-3,TRBV19,TRBD2,15,TGTGCCAGTAGAGAAGCGGGAGGTTGGACAGATACGCAGTATTTT,CASREAGGWTDTQYF
few,TRBJ1-1,TRBV5-5,-,15,TGTGCCAGCAGCTTGGTTTTGGGGGTAGACACTGAAGCTTTCTTT,CASSLVLGVDTEAFF
-,TRBJ2-1,TRBV7-8,TRBD2,13,TGTGCCAGCAGCCTTACGGGAGGGAGAGAGCAGTTCTTC,CASSLTGGREQFF
-,TRBJ1-5,TRBV28,TRBD1,14,TGTGCCAGCACCTCAATCGACAGGGTCCAGCCCCAGCATTTT,CASTSIDRVQPQHF
once,TRBJ1-1,TRBV29-1,-,16,TGCAGCGTTGAAAGCTCCCGGACTTACGGTGGCACTGAAGCTTTCTTT,CSVESSRTYGGTEAFF
-,TRBJ2-1,TRBV25-1,TRBD2,14,TGTGCCACCCAGCACAGTGGGACTAGCAATGAGCAGTTCTTC,CATQHSGTSNEQFF
-,TRBJ2-6,TRBV27,-,18,TGTGCCAGCAGTTTATCGCGACGAACCCCCTCTGGGGCCAACGTCCTGACTTTC,CASSLSRRTPSGANVLTF
few,TRBJ2-7,TRBV3-1,TRBD2,11,TGTGAACCGGGAGGGCCCTGCGAGCAGTACTTC,CEPGGPCEQYF
few,TRBJ2-6,TRBV6-5,-,11,TGTGCCAGCTTCGGGGCCAACGTCCTGACTTTC,CASFGANVLTF
few,TRBJ2-1,TRBV27,TRBD1,14,TGTGCCAGCAGCCAGACAGGGGGTTACAATGAGCAGTTCTTC,CASSQTGGYNEQFF
-,TRBJ2-1,TRBV7-3,-,15,TGTGCCAGCAGCTTACCCCGGGAGACCTACAATGAGCAGTTCTTC,CASSLPRETYNEQFF
-,TRBJ1-1,TRBV15,TRBD1,15,TGTGCCACCAGTGGGGACAGGGGGGTTAACACTGAAGCTTTCTTT,CATSGDRGVNTEAFF